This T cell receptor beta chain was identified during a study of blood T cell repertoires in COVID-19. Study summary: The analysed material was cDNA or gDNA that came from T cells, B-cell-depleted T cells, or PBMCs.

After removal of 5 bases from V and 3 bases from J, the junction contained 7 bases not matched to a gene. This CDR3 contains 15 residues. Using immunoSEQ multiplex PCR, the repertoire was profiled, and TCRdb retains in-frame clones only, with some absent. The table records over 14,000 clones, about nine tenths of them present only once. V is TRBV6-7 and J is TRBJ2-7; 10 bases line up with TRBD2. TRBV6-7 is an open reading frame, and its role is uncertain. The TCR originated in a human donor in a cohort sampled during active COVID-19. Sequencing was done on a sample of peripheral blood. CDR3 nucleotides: TGTGCCAGCAGTGAAATAGCGGGAGGACACTACGAGCAGTACTTC. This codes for CASSEIAGGHYEQYF.